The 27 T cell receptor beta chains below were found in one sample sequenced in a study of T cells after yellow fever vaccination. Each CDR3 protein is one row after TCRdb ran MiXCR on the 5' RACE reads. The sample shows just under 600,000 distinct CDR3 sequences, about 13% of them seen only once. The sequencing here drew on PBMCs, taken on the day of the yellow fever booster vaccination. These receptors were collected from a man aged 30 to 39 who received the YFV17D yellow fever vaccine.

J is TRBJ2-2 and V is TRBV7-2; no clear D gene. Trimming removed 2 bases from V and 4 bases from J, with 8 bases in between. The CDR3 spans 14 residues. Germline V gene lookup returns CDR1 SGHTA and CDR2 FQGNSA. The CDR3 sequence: CASSLIGATGELFF. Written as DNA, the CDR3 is TGTGCCAGCAGCTTAATAGGAGCCACCGGGGAGCTGTTTTTT.

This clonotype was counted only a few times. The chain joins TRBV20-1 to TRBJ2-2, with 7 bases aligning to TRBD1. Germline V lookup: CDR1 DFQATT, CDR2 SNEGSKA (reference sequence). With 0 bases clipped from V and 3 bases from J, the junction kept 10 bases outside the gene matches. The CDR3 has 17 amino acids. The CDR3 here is CSARDPTVTGDTGELFF. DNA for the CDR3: TGCAGTGCTAGAGATCCGACCGTCACAGGGGACACCGGGGAGCTGTTTTTT.

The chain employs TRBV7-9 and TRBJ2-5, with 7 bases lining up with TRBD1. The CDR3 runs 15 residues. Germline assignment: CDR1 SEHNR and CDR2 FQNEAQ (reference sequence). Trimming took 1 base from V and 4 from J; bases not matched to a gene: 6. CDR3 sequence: CASSLGGTDLETQYF. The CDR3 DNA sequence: TGTGCCAGCAGCTTAGGAGGGACAGATTTAGAGACCCAGTACTTC.

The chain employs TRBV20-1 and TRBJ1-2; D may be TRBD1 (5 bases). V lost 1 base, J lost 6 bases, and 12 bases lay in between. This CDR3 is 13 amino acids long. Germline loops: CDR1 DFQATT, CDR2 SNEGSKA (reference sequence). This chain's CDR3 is CSARVEGFHGYTF. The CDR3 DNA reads TGCAGTGCTAGAGTGGAGGGGTTCCATGGCTACACCTTC.

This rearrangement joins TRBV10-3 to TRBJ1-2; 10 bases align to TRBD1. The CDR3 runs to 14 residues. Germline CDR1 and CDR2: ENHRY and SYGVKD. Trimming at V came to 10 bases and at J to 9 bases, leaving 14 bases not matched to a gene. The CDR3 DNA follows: TGTGCCACCAACGATGGGGACAGGGGTGATAGCTACACCTTC. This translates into CATNDGDRGDSYTF.

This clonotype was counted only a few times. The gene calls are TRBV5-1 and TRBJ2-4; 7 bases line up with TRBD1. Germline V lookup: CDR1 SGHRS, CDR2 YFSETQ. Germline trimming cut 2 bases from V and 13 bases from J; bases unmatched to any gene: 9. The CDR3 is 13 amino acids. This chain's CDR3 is CASSFSLGTDQYF. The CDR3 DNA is TGCGCCAGCAGCTTTTCCCTCGGGACAGACCAGTACTTC. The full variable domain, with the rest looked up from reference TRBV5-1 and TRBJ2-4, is KAGVTQTPRYLIKTRGQQVTLSCSPISGHRSVSWYQQTPGQGLQFLFEYFSETQRNKGNFPGRFSGRQFSNSRSEMNVSTLELGDSALYLCASSFSLGTDQYFGAGTRLSVL.

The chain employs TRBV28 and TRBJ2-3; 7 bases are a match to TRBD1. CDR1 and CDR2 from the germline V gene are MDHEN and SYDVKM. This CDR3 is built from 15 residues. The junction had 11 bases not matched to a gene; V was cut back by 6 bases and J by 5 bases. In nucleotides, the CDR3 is TGTGCCAGCAGCCGATCCGGGACAGTTAAAGATACGCAGTATTTT. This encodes CASSRSGTVKDTQYF.

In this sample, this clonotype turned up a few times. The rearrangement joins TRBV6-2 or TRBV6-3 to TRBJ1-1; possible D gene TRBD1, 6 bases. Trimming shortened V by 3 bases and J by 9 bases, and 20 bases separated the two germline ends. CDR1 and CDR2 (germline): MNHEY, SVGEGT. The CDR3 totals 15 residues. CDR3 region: CASSYHRAGGEQAFF. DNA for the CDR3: TGTGCCAGCAGTTATCACAGGGCTGGCGGAGAACAAGCTTTCTTT.

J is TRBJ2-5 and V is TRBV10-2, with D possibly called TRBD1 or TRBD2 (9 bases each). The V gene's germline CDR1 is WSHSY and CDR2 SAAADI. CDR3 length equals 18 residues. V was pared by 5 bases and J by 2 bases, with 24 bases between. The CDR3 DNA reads TGCGCCAGCAGTCTCACAGGGGGCCTAACTAGCGGGCAAGAGACCCAGTACTTC. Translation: CASSLTGGLTSGQETQYF.

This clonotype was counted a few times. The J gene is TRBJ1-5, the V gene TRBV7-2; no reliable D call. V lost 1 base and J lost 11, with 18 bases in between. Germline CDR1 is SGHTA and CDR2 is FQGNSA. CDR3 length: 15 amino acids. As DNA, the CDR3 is TGTGCCAGCAGCTTAGAAATGCTGGGGAACGGGGCCCAGCATTTT. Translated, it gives CASSLEMLGNGAQHF.

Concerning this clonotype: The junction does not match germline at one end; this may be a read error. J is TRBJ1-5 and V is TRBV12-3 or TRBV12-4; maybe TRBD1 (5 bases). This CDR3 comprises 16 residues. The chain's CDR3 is CASSLGPGMGNHPQHF. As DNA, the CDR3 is TGTGCCAGCAGTTTAGGCCCAGGGATGGGCAATCACCCCCAGCATTTT.

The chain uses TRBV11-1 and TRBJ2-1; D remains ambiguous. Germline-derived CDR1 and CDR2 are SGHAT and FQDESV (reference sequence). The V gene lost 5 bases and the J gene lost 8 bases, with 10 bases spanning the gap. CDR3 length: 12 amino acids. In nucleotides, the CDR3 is TGTGCCAGCAGCCGGCTGGCGGATGAGCAGTTCTTC. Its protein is CASSRLADEQFF. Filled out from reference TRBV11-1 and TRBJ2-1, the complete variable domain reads EAEVAQSPRYKITEKSQAVAFWCDPISGHATLYWYRQILGQGPELLVQFQDESVVDDSQLPKDRFSAERLKGVDSTLKIQPAELGDSAMYLCASSRLADEQFFGPGTRLTVL.

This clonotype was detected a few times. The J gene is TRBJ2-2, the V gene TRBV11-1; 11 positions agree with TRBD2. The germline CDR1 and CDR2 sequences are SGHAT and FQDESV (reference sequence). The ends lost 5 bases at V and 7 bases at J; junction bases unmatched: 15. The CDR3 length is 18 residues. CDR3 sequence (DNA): TGTGCCAGCAGCCCAACTAGCGGGAGCCCTCGAGTGGGCGGGGAGCTGTTTTTT. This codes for CASSPTSGSPRVGGELFF.

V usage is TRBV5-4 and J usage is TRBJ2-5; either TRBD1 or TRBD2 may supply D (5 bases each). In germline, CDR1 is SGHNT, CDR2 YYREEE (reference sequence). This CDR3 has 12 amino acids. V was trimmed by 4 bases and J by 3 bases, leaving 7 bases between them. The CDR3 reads CASSQGEETQYF. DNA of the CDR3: TGTGCCAGCAGCCAGGGAGAAGAGACCCAGTACTTC.

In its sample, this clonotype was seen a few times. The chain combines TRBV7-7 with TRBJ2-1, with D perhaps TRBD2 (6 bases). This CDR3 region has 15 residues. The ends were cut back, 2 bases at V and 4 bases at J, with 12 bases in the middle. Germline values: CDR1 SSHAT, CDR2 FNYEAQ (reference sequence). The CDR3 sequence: CASSLRRGEYNEQFF. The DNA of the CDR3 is TGTGCCAGCAGCTTACGGCGGGGCGAGTACAATGAGCAGTTCTTC. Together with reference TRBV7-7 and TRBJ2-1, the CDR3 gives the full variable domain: GAGVSQSPRYKVTKRGQDVTLRCDPISSHATLYWYQQALGQGPEFLTYFNYEAQPDKSGLPSDRFSAERPEGSISTLTIQRTEQRDSAMYRCASSLRRGEYNEQFFGPGTRLTVL.

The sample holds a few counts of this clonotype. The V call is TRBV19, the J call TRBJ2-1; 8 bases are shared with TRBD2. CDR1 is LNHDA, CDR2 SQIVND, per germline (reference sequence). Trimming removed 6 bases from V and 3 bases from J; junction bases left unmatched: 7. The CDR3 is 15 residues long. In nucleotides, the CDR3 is TGTGCCAGTAGACCTACCGGGACTAGCTACAATGAGCAGTTCTTC. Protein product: CASRPTGTSYNEQFF.

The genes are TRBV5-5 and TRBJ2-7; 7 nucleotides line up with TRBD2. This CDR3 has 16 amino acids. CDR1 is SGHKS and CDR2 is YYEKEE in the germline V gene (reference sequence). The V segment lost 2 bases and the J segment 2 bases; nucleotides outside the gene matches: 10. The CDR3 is CASSFEWQGLTYEQYF. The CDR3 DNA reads TGTGCCAGCAGCTTTGAGTGGCAGGGACTAACCTACGAGCAGTACTTC. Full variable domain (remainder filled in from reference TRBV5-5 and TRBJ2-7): DAGVTQSPTHLIKTRGQQVTLRCSPISGHKSVSWYQQVLGQGPQFIFQYYEKEERGRGNFPDRFSARQFPNYSSELNVNALLLGDSALYLCASSFEWQGLTYEQYFGPGTRLTVT.

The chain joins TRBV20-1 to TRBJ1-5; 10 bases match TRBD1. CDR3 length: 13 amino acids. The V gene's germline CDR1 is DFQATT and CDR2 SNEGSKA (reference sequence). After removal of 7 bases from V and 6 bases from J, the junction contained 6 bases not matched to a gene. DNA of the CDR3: TGCAGTGTCCGGGACAGGGGAGGTCAGCCCCAGCATTTT. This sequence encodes CSVRDRGGQPQHF.

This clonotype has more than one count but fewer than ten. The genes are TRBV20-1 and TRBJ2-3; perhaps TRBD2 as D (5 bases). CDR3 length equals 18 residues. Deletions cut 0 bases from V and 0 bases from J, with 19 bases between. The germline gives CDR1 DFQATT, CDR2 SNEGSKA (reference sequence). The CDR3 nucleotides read TGCAGTGCTAGAGATAACCAAGCGGTCCGTGCTAGCACAGATACGCAGTATTTT. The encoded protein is CSARDNQAVRASTDTQYF.

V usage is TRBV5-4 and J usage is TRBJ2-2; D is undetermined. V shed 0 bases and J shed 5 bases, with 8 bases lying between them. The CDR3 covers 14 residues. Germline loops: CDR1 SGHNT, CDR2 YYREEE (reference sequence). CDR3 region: CASSLDRETGELFF. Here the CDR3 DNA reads TGTGCCAGCAGCTTGGATCGAGAGACCGGGGAGCTGTTTTTT.

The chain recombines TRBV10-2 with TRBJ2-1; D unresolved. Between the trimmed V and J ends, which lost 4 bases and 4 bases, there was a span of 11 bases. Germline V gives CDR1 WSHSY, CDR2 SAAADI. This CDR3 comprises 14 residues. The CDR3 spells CASSGLLPYNEQFF. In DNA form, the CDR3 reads TGCGCCAGCAGTGGTCTCCTCCCATACAATGAGCAGTTCTTC.

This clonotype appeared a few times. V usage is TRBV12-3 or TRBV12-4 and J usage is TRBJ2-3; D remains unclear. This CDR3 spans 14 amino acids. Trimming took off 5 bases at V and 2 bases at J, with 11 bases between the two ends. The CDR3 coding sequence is TGTGCCAGCAGTAACCTCAGGTTCACAGATACGCAGTATTTT. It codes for CASSNLRFTDTQYF.

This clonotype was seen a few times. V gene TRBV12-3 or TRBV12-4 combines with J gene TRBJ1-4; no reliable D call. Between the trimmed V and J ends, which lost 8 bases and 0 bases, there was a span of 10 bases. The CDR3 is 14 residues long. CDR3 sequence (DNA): TGTGCCAGCTCTGAGTGGGCAACTAATGAAAAACTGTTTTTT. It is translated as CASSEWATNEKLFF.

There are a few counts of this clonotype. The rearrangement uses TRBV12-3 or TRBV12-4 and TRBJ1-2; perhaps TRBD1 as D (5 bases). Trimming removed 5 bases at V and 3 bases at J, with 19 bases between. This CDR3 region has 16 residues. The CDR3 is CASSPRGGKADYGYTF. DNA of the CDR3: TGTGCCAGCAGTCCGCGGGGGGGGAAGGCGGACTATGGCTACACCTTC.

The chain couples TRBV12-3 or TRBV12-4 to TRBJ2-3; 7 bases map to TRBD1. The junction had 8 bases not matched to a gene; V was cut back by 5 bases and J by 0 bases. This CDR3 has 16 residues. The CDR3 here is CASSHGTAPSTDTQYF. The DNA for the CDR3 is TGTGCCAGCAGTCACGGGACAGCCCCTAGCACAGATACGCAGTATTTT.

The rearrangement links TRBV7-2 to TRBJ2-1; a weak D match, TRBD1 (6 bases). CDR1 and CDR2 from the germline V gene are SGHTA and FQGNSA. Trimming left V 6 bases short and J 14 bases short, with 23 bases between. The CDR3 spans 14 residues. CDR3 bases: TGTGCCAGCAGTTCAGGGGCTTTAGCTCCCTGGGAGTTCTTC. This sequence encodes CASSSGALAPWEFF.

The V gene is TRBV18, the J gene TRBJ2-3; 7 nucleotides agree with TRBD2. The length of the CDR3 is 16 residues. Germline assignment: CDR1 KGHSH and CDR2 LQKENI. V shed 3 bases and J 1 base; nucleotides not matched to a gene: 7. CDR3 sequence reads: CASSPLASGGTDTQYF. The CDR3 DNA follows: TGTGCCAGCTCACCCCTGGCTAGCGGAGGCACAGATACGCAGTATTTT.